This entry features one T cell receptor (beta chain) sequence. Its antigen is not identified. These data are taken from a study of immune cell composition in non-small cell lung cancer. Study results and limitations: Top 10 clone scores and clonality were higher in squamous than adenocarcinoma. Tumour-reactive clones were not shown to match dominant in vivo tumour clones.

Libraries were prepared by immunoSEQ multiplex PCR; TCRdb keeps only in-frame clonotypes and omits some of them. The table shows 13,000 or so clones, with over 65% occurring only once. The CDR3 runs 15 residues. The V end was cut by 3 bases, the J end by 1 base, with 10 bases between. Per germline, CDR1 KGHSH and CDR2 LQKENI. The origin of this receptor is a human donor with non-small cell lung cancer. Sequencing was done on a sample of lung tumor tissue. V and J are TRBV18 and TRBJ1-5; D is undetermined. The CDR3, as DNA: TGTGCCAGCTCACCGGAGGGCTACAGCAATCAGCCCCAGCATTTT. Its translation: CASSPEGYSNQPQHF.